This passage covers 13 T cell receptor beta chains from one sample sequenced in a study of T-cell reconstitution after alpha-beta-depleted transplantation in children. Unique molecular identifiers were used in preparing the TCRbeta library. TCRdb passed the PCR reads through MiXCR, listing each CDR3 protein once. This table has more than 200,000 distinct CDR3 sequences, about 9.6% appearing once. This specimen was PBMCs from the stem cell graft donor, taken from the stem cell graft. All receptors derive from a human donor who donated a stem cell graft to a child with SCID.

This clonotype has a count of ten or more. The chain carries TRBV5-1 and TRBJ1-1; D is undetermined. This CDR3 comprises 19 residues. V was pared by 1 base and J by 11 bases, with 33 bases between. CDR1 is SGHRS and CDR2 is YFSETQ in the germline V gene. DNA of the CDR3: TGCGCCAGCAGCTTGACCCCCCCCGCTGGGCCCGGCCTGGGGATGGTCGCTTTCTTT. It encodes CASSLTPPAGPGLGMVAFF.

This clonotype was recorded many times. The CDR3 region is CASNLRQGVTEAFF. The CDR3 DNA reads TGCGCCAGCAACCTTAGACAGGGGGTGACTGAAGCTTTCTTT. V usage is TRBV5-1 and J usage is TRBJ1-1; 9 bases are shared with TRBD1. There are 14 residues in the CDR3. Germline V gene data show CDR1 as SGHRS and CDR2 as YFSETQ. Trimming at V came to 6 bases and at J to 5 bases, leaving 8 bases not matched to a gene.

At least ten counts were recorded for this clonotype. The chain is built from TRBV20-1 and TRBJ2-3; D may be TRBD2 (6 bases). V shed 6 bases and J shed 2 bases, with 15 bases lying between them. Germline values: CDR1 DFQATT, CDR2 SNEGSKA (reference sequence). CDR3 length: 14 residues. The CDR3 DNA is TGCAGTGCCACGGGAGCGGGTCCCACAGATACGCAGTATTTT. Encoded protein: CSATGAGPTDTQYF.

At least ten counts were recorded for this clonotype. J is TRBJ2-5 and V is TRBV7-9, with unresolved D. The CDR3 has 14 amino acids. Looked up from germline, CDR1 is SEHNR and CDR2 is FQNEAQ (reference sequence). V was cut by 1 base and J by 2 bases, with 8 bases left in between. The CDR3 loop reads CASSLDGRQETQYF. For the CDR3, the DNA is TGTGCCAGCAGCTTAGATGGCAGACAAGAGACCCAGTACTTC.

The chain has TRBV20-1 and TRBJ1-2, with D possibly being TRBD1 (6 bases). Per the germline V gene, CDR1 is DFQATT and CDR2 is SNEGSKA (reference sequence). The CDR3 loop spans 14 amino acids. With 6 bases removed from V and 3 bases from J, the gap between germline ends came to 17 bases. CDR3 DNA sequence: TGCAGTGCGGCCCCCCCGGGGGCTGACTATGGCTACACCTTC. Amino acid sequence: CSAAPPGADYGYTF.

The table lists this clonotype with a count of one. This may be a read error, as it is one base from a much larger clone. The chain has TRBV5-1 and TRBJ2-7; no clear D. V was trimmed by 7 bases and J by 7 bases, leaving 21 bases between them. This CDR3 region has 14 residues. The germline V gene encodes CDR1 SGHRS and CDR2 YFSETQ. The CDR3 protein is CASCPVQLLGEQYF. As DNA, the CDR3 is TGCGCCAGCTGCCCCGTCCAACTCCTGGGTGAGCAGTACTTC.

This clonotype has at least ten counts. The chain joins TRBV10-3 to TRBJ1-2; 9 nucleotides match TRBD1. Germline-derived CDR1 and CDR2 are ENHRY and SYGVKD. The CDR3 covers 15 residues. Trimming cost V 6 bases and J 4 bases; bases outside gene matches: 9. The CDR3 loop reads CAISPTGGRGYGYTF. CDR3 nucleotide sequence: TGTGCCATCAGCCCTACAGGGGGCAGGGGCTATGGCTACACCTTC.

This clonotype was observed a few times. The rearrangement uses TRBV2 and TRBJ2-5; D possibly corresponds to TRBD1 (5 bases). Trimming removed 1 base at V and 0 bases at J, with 6 bases between. CDR1 and CDR2 from the germline V gene are SNHLY and FYNNEI. CDR3 length: 14 residues. CDR3: CASSEDRYQETQYF. The CDR3 DNA reads as TGTGCCAGCAGTGAAGACAGGTACCAAGAGACCCAGTACTTC.

This clonotype was observed many times. The genes are TRBV5-1 and TRBJ2-7, with D possibly matching TRBD1 (6 bases). The CDR3 loop spans 15 amino acids. The V gene's germline CDR1 is SGHRS and CDR2 YFSETQ. The V gene lost 0 bases and the J gene lost 2 bases, with 12 bases spanning the gap. The CDR3, as DNA: TGCGCCAGCAGCTTGGGAGGGACACCGACCTACGAGCAGTACTTC. Its protein product is CASSLGGTPTYEQYF.

The sample holds many counts of this clonotype. This chain joins TRBV5-6 and TRBJ1-2, with D perhaps matching TRBD1 (5 bases). This CDR3 contains 13 residues. Per germline, CDR1 SGHDT and CDR2 YYEEEE. Deletions cut 0 bases from V and 6 bases from J, with 9 bases between. The CDR3 spells CASSLGDPDGYTF. In nucleotides, the CDR3 is TGTGCCAGCAGCTTGGGGGACCCCGATGGCTACACCTTC.

This clonotype was seen many times. The chain recombines TRBV20-1 with TRBJ2-3, with D possibly TRBD2 on 5 matching bases. CDR1 and CDR2 from the germline V gene are DFQATT and SNEGSKA (reference sequence). CDR3 length: 14 residues. V was shortened by 7 bases and J by 2 bases, with 16 bases between the two germline ends. Written as DNA, the CDR3 is TGCAGTGTCCCAGGACTGCCTCTCACAGATACGCAGTATTTT. Translating gives CSVPGLPLTDTQYF.

This clonotype appeared many times. The chain joins TRBV28 to TRBJ1-1; D remains unclear. The CDR3 has 14 residues. V lost 3 bases and J 0 bases, leaving 8 bases between the germline ends. Germline values: CDR1 MDHEN, CDR2 SYDVKM. The CDR3 here is CASSFGPVNTEAFF. For the CDR3, the DNA is TGTGCCAGCAGTTTTGGTCCGGTGAACACTGAAGCTTTCTTT.

This clonotype was seen repeatedly, ten times or more. This sequence joins TRBV12-3 or TRBV12-4 and TRBJ1-5; D gene uncertain. V was clipped by 4 bases and J by 0 bases, with 13 bases between them. The length of the CDR3 is 16 residues. The CDR3 coding sequence is TGTGCCAGCAGTTCCCCCCCGGATTCTAGCAATCAGCCCCAGCATTTT. It encodes CASSSPPDSSNQPQHF.